This record covers a single T cell receptor beta chain. The second PCR ran roughly 7 to 12 cycles with a sample-barcoded 5' primer and J-beta primers. TCRdb re-analysed the 5' RACE reads in MiXCR, keeping a single row per CDR3 protein. There are more than 900,000 distinct CDR3 sequences in the sample; 25% occur only once, and about 0.69% lies in the top ten. These data are taken from a study of blood T cells in healthy people across ages. This CDR3 has 16 amino acids. V dropped 5 bases and J dropped 3 bases, with 19 bases sitting between them. In germline, CDR1 is SEHNR, CDR2 FQNEAQ (reference sequence). This sample also appeared in a second study, on T cells of mothers and their children.

This TCR derives from a girl aged 2 to 10 in good health. Sequencing was performed on blood. The V and J genes are TRBV7-9 and TRBJ1-2; D unclear. The CDR3 reads CASSLSSGSPYYGYTF. CDR3 DNA: TGTGCCAGCAGCCTCTCATCCGGGTCCCCATACTATGGCTACACCTTC.